These T cell receptor beta chains were read from a single sample in a study of blood T cell repertoires in COVID-19. Data came from immunoSEQ multiplex PCR; TCRdb stores just in-frame clones and leaves some out. The sample has 150,000 to 200,000 clones, about 80% seen once. The sample consisted of peripheral blood. The receptor source for this set is a human donor with acute or convalescent COVID-19. The donor label of this sample is uncertain. Each CDR3 is given with its conserved first and last residue. The D gene is left open where the match is weak. Clone size is given for some rows only: seen once, a few or many times, or a class if the clone is expanded.

clone_size: few
v_call: TRBV28
d_call: NA
j_call: TRBJ1-5
cdr3_nt: TGTGCCAGCAGCCGGGAAAGCAATCAGCCCCAGCATTTT
cdr3_aa: CASSRESNQPQHF

clone_size: NA
v_call: TRBV7-6
d_call: TRBD1
j_call: TRBJ1-4
cdr3_nt: TGTGCCAGCAGCCAACGGACAGGGAATAATGAAAAACTGTTTTTT
cdr3_aa: CASSQRTGNNEKLFF

clone_size: once
v_call: TRBV7-3
d_call: NA
j_call: TRBJ2-7
cdr3_nt: TGTGCCAGCAGCTTAAAAGTGGGGGGGCCCTACGAGCAGTACTTC
cdr3_aa: CASSLKVGGPYEQYF

clone_size: NA
v_call: TRBV11-2
d_call: TRBD2
j_call: TRBJ2-7
cdr3_nt: TGTGCCAGCAGCTTAGAAGGCGGGAGTTCCTACGAGCAGTACTTC
cdr3_aa: CASSLEGGSSYEQYF

clone_size: NA
v_call: TRBV5-1
d_call: TRBD1
j_call: TRBJ1-2
cdr3_nt: TGCGCCAGCAGCCTCGGTGGACAGGGTTTCTATGGCTACACCTTC
cdr3_aa: CASSLGGQGFYGYTF

clone_size: NA
v_call: TRBV6-5
d_call: NA
j_call: TRBJ2-7
cdr3_nt: TGTGCCAGCCGAGGCCTCTACGAGCAGTACTTC
cdr3_aa: CASRGLYEQYF

clone_size: once
v_call: TRBV11-2
d_call: TRBD2
j_call: TRBJ2-3
cdr3_nt: TGTGCCAGCAGCTTGGGACTATCTGGAGATACGCAGTATTTT
cdr3_aa: CASSLGLSGDTQYF

clone_size: NA
v_call: TRBV5-1
d_call: NA
j_call: TRBJ2-7
cdr3_nt: TGCGCCAGCAGCATGGGGGCCGGGAGCGAGCAGTACTTC
cdr3_aa: CASSMGAGSEQYF

clone_size: NA
v_call: TRBV28
d_call: NA
j_call: TRBJ1-2
cdr3_nt: TGTGCCAGCAGTTTAAGCTCAATCCCGACAGGTTACTATGGCTACACCTTC
cdr3_aa: CASSLSSIPTGYYGYTF

clone_size: NA
v_call: TRBV5-1
d_call: TRBD2
j_call: TRBJ2-1
cdr3_nt: TGCGCCAGCAGCTTCGATGGGACTAGCGGAGTAAGTGAGCAGTTCTTC
cdr3_aa: CASSFDGTSGVSEQFF

clone_size: NA
v_call: TRBV29-1
d_call: TRBD1
j_call: TRBJ2-7
cdr3_nt: TGCAGCGTCTTACCGGTGGAGACAGGGTCCTACGAGCAGTACTTC
cdr3_aa: CSVLPVETGSYEQYF

clone_size: NA
v_call: TRBV25-1
d_call: NA
j_call: TRBJ2-3
cdr3_nt: TGTGCCAGCAGCGACAGAGGTCCAGATACGCAGTATTTT
cdr3_aa: CASSDRGPDTQYF

clone_size: NA
v_call: TRBV30
d_call: TRBD1
j_call: TRBJ1-6
cdr3_nt: TGTGCCTGGAGTGTAGGGACAGGGGGTTCACCCCTCCACTTT
cdr3_aa: CAWSVGTGGSPLHF

clone_size: NA
v_call: TRBV5-4
d_call: TRBD2
j_call: TRBJ2-7
cdr3_nt: TGTGCCAGCAGCTTAGGTGGGACTAGCGGGAGGGCTATTCCGGGGGAGCAGTACTTC
cdr3_aa: CASSLGGTSGRAIPGEQYF

clone_size: NA
v_call: TRBV6-1
d_call: NA
j_call: TRBJ1-1
cdr3_nt: TGTGCCAGCAGTGAGCCCCATGGACAGATGGACACTGAAGCTTTCTTT
cdr3_aa: CASSEPHGQMDTEAFF

clone_size: NA
v_call: TRBV6-6
d_call: NA
j_call: TRBJ1-2
cdr3_nt: TGTGCCAGCAGTTCCCGTGGGGGGGACTATGGCTACACCTTC
cdr3_aa: CASSSRGGDYGYTF

clone_size: NA
v_call: TRBV27
d_call: TRBD1
j_call: TRBJ1-6
cdr3_nt: TGTGCCAGCAGACTACAGGGGTTCGGGTCACCCCTCCACTTT
cdr3_aa: CASRLQGFGSPLHF

clone_size: NA
v_call: TRBV2
d_call: TRBD2
j_call: TRBJ2-5
cdr3_nt: TGTGCCAGCAGATTTGCGGGAGGAGAGACCCAGTACTTC
cdr3_aa: CASRFAGGETQYF

clone_size: NA
v_call: TRBV15
d_call: TRBD2
j_call: TRBJ2-1
cdr3_nt: TGTGCCACCAAATCGGGACTAGCGGGGGCACGCGAGCAGTTCTTC
cdr3_aa: CATKSGLAGAREQFF

clone_size: NA
v_call: TRBV11-2
d_call: TRBD1
j_call: TRBJ1-4
cdr3_nt: TGTGCCAGCAGGCCGAACAGGGGGCTGACTAATGAAAAACTGTTTTTT
cdr3_aa: CASRPNRGLTNEKLFF

clone_size: NA
v_call: TRBV28
d_call: NA
j_call: TRBJ1-2
cdr3_nt: TGTGCCAGCGGTCGAGCTAACTATGGCTACACCTTC
cdr3_aa: CASGRANYGYTF

clone_size: NA
v_call: TRBV6-2/TRBV6-3
d_call: TRBD1
j_call: TRBJ1-1
cdr3_nt: TGTGCCAGCAGTTCTATCGACAGGGACAACACTGAAGCTTTCTTT
cdr3_aa: CASSSIDRDNTEAFF

clone_size: NA
v_call: TRBV7-2
d_call: TRBD1
j_call: TRBJ1-2
cdr3_nt: TGTGCCAGCAGCTTGGGACAGGGAGAGTATGGCTACACCTTC
cdr3_aa: CASSLGQGEYGYTF

clone_size: NA
v_call: TRBV12-5
d_call: NA
j_call: TRBJ2-1
cdr3_nt: TGTGCTAGTGGTTTTGGGTCGGGACACCCGCTCTACAATGAGCAGTTCTTC
cdr3_aa: CASGFGSGHPLYNEQFF

clone_size: NA
v_call: TRBV5-4
d_call: NA
j_call: TRBJ2-1
cdr3_nt: TGTGCCAGCAGCTCGACTAGGTACAATGAGCAGTTCTTC
cdr3_aa: CASSSTRYNEQFF

clone_size: NA
v_call: TRBV3-1/TRBV3-2
d_call: TRBD1
j_call: TRBJ2-3
cdr3_nt: TGTGCCAGCAGCCAAGGGACAGGGTTCACAGATACGCAGTATTTT
cdr3_aa: CASSQGTGFTDTQYF

clone_size: NA
v_call: TRBV3-1/TRBV3-2
d_call: TRBD2
j_call: TRBJ2-7
cdr3_nt: TGTGCCAGCAGCCAACTCCTAGCGGGACCCTCCTACGAGCAGTACTTC
cdr3_aa: CASSQLLAGPSYEQYF

clone_size: NA
v_call: TRBV5-8
d_call: TRBD1
j_call: TRBJ2-2
cdr3_nt: TGTGCCAGCAGCTCTACAGGGGGCAGGAACACCGGGGAGCTGTTTTTT
cdr3_aa: CASSSTGGRNTGELFF

clone_size: NA
v_call: TRBV21-1
d_call: NA
j_call: TRBJ2-7
cdr3_nt: TGTGCCAGCAGCAAAAGCCCGGGTACCTACGAGCAGTACTTC
cdr3_aa: CASSKSPGTYEQYF

clone_size: NA
v_call: TRBV28
d_call: NA
j_call: TRBJ2-1
cdr3_nt: TGTGCCAGCAATAGCGGAACGGGTTACAATGAGCAGTTCTTC
cdr3_aa: CASNSGTGYNEQFF

clone_size: NA
v_call: TRBV9
d_call: NA
j_call: TRBJ1-6
cdr3_nt: TGTGCCAGCAGCGTATTAGGGGTCGGGGGGCCTTCACCCCTCCACTTT
cdr3_aa: CASSVLGVGGPSPLHF

clone_size: NA
v_call: TRBV28
d_call: NA
j_call: TRBJ1-5
cdr3_nt: TGTGCCAGCACCGCCGACTGGCGCAATCAGCCCCAGCATTTT
cdr3_aa: CASTADWRNQPQHF

clone_size: few
v_call: TRBV11-2
d_call: NA
j_call: TRBJ2-7
cdr3_nt: TGTGCCAGCAGCCTTATTGGGGACGGAGGGCCGGACGAGCAGTACTTC
cdr3_aa: CASSLIGDGGPDEQYF

clone_size: NA
v_call: TRBV5-1
d_call: NA
j_call: TRBJ1-5
cdr3_nt: TGCGCCAGCAGCTCGGGTTTGGCCCAGCATTTT
cdr3_aa: CASSSGLAQHF

clone_size: NA
v_call: TRBV12-3/TRBV12-4
d_call: NA
j_call: TRBJ1-1
cdr3_nt: TGTGCCAGCAGTTTTAATAGTAACACTGAAGCTTTCTTT
cdr3_aa: CASSFNSNTEAFF

clone_size: NA
v_call: TRBV19
d_call: NA
j_call: TRBJ1-5
cdr3_nt: TGTGCCAGTAGTCCTCCTTACAGGGTGAGCAATCAGCCCCAGCATTTT
cdr3_aa: CASSPPYRVSNQPQHF

clone_size: NA
v_call: TRBV28
d_call: NA
j_call: TRBJ1-2
cdr3_nt: TGTGCCAGCAGTTTCAGGGCCAATGGCTACACCTTC
cdr3_aa: CASSFRANGYTF

clone_size: NA
v_call: TRBV15
d_call: NA
j_call: TRBJ2-7
cdr3_nt: TGTGCCACCAGCAGAGGTGGGGGCGCTTCCGGCTACGAGCAGTACTTC
cdr3_aa: CATSRGGGASGYEQYF

clone_size: NA
v_call: TRBV2
d_call: NA
j_call: TRBJ2-7
cdr3_nt: TGTGCCAGCAGTGACAGGGGCTACGAGCAGTACTTC
cdr3_aa: CASSDRGYEQYF

clone_size: NA
v_call: TRBV5-1
d_call: NA
j_call: TRBJ2-2
cdr3_nt: TGCGCCAGCAGCTTGGCTTCCGGGGAGCTGTTTTTT
cdr3_aa: CASSLASGELFF

clone_size: NA
v_call: TRBV3-1/TRBV3-2
d_call: NA
j_call: TRBJ2-6
cdr3_nt: TGTGCCAGCAGCCTATCGGCCACCTCTGGGGCCAATGTCCTGACTTTC
cdr3_aa: CASSLSATSGANVLTF

clone_size: NA
v_call: TRBV11-2
d_call: NA
j_call: TRBJ1-2
cdr3_nt: TGTGCCAGCAGCTTAGAATACTCCTATGGCTACACCTTC
cdr3_aa: CASSLEYSYGYTF

clone_size: NA
v_call: TRBV9
d_call: NA
j_call: TRBJ2-2
cdr3_nt: TGTGCCAGCAGCCCAACGGCCAGGGGTGGGGCCGGGGAGCTGTTTTTT
cdr3_aa: CASSPTARGGAGELFF

clone_size: NA
v_call: TRBV6-5
d_call: NA
j_call: TRBJ1-1
cdr3_nt: TGTGCCAGCAGCAGAGGACAGAACACTGAAGCTTTCTTT
cdr3_aa: CASSRGQNTEAFF

clone_size: NA
v_call: TRBV14
d_call: NA
j_call: TRBJ1-2
cdr3_nt: TGTGCCAGCAGCCAAGCCGGGAGCTATGGCTACACCTTC
cdr3_aa: CASSQAGSYGYTF

clone_size: NA
v_call: TRBV6-5
d_call: NA
j_call: TRBJ1-4
cdr3_nt: TGTGCCAGCGCGTTTCAGGTCTCTCAGGAAAAACTGTTTTTT
cdr3_aa: CASAFQVSQEKLFF

clone_size: NA
v_call: TRBV28
d_call: TRBD1
j_call: TRBJ1-5
cdr3_nt: TGTGCCAGCAGTTCCCGGACAGGGGTTAATCAGCCCCAGCATTTT
cdr3_aa: CASSSRTGVNQPQHF

clone_size: NA
v_call: TRBV11-2
d_call: TRBD2
j_call: TRBJ2-2
cdr3_nt: TGTGCCAGCAGCTTACCCCTAGCGGGAGCGGACACCGGGGAGCTGTTTTTT
cdr3_aa: CASSLPLAGADTGELFF

clone_size: NA
v_call: TRBV27
d_call: NA
j_call: TRBJ2-1
cdr3_nt: TGTGCCAGCAGTTTAGGGCTAGCGAGCTACAATGAGCAGTTCTTC
cdr3_aa: CASSLGLASYNEQFF

clone_size: once
v_call: TRBV5-8
d_call: NA
j_call: TRBJ1-6
cdr3_nt: TGTGCCAGCAGCTTGAGTCTCCGGAGCTCCTATAATTCACCCCTCCACTTT
cdr3_aa: CASSLSLRSSYNSPLHF

clone_size: NA
v_call: TRBV15
d_call: TRBD1
j_call: TRBJ2-7
cdr3_nt: TGTGCCACCAGCAGGGAGGCAGGGGGTGCTCTCTACGAGCAGTACTTC
cdr3_aa: CATSREAGGALYEQYF

clone_size: NA
v_call: TRBV5-6
d_call: TRBD2
j_call: TRBJ2-7
cdr3_nt: TGTGCCAGCAGCGAAAAAGGACTAGCGGGAGTACGTAACGAGCAGTACTTC
cdr3_aa: CASSEKGLAGVRNEQYF

clone_size: NA
v_call: TRBV6-4
d_call: NA
j_call: TRBJ2-2
cdr3_nt: TGTGCCAGCAGTGAACGGAGGGACGGAACCGGGGAGCTGTTTTTT
cdr3_aa: CASSERRDGTGELFF

clone_size: NA
v_call: TRBV10-3
d_call: NA
j_call: TRBJ1-3
cdr3_nt: TGTGCCATCAGTGAAACCCTAAACGTAGGGCAGGGCTCTGGAAACACCATATATTTT
cdr3_aa: CAISETLNVGQGSGNTIYF